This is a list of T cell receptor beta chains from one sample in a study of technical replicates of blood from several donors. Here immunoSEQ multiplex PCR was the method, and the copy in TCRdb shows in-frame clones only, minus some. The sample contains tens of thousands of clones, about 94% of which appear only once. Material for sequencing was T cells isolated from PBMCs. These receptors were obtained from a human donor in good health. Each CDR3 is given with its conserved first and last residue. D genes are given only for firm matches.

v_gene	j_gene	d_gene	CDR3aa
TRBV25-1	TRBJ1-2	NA	CASSELRVAYGYTF
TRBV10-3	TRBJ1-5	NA	CAISEENQPQHF
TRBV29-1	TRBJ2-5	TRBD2	CSGTGLAGVGAETQYF
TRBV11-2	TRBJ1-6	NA	CASSLRGQGYSPLHF
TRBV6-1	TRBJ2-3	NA	CASSESGQQLYTQYF
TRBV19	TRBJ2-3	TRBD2	CASSIGLAGGLDTQYF
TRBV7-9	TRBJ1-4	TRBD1	CASSRDRVTNEKLFF
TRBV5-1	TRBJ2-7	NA	CASSLEVGGLDEQYF
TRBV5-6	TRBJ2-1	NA	CASSPLTGLRYNEQFF
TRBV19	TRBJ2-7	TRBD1	CASSSRQGESYEQYF
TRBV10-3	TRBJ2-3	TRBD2	CAICDGGNTDTQYF
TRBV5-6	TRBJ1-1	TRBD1	CASSLAGTVDSLF
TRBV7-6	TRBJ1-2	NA	CASSFPGGYGYTF
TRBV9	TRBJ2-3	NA	CASSVEPSTDTQYF
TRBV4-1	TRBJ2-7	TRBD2	CASSHRAGGAWEQYF
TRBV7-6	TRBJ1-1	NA	CASSVSRGRTEAFF
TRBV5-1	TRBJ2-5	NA	CASTLGAGEETQYF
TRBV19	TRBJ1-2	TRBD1	CASSSATGAYGYTF
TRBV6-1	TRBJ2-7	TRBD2	CASSARLADVYEQYF
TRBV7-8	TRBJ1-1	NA	CASSLVDGRNTEAFF
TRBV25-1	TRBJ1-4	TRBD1	CASSDLMWGDRLNEKLFF
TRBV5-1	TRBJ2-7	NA	CASSRPDLTYEQYF
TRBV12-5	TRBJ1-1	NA	CASGLRAGRRNTEAFF
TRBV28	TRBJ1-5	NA	CASSLDGNQPQHF
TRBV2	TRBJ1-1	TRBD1	CASGRTGNTEAFF
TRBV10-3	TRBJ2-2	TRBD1	CAIRQPGQGEAGELFF
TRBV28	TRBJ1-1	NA	CASKIPGTEAFF
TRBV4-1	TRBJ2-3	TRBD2	CASSRLPAGGRAGILVDTQYF
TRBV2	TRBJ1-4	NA	CASSAVGTPNEKLFF
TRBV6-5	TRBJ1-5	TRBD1	CASSRTGDQPQHF
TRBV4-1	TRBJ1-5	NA	CASSQDLRLNSNQPQHF
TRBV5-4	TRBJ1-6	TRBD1	CASSYGTVNSPLHF
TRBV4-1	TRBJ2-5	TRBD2	CASSRLAGVETQYF
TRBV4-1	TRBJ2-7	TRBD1	CASSLGQGTYEQYF
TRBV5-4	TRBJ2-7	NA	CASSLGKDTEGREQYF
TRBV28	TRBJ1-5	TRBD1	CASSRGTAQNQPQHF
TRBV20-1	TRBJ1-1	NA	CSVAGNTEAFF
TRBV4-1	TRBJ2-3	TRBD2	CASSQVGAGLHTDTQYF
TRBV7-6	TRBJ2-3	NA	CASRLGGDTQYF
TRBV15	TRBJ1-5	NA	CATSRDLNTGLGQPQHF
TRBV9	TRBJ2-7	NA	CASSVATGSSYEQYF
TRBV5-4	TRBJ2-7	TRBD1	CASSVSLTGTSYEQYF
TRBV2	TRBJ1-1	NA	CASSDLGLNTEAFF
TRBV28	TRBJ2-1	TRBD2	CASSQNSGSSYNEQFF
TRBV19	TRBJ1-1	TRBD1	CASREGQQNTEAFF
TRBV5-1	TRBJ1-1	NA	CASSLGQGMDEAFF
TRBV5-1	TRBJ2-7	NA	CASSLGQGNVYDEQYF
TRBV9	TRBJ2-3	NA	CASQSGGTDTQYF
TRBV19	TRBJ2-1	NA	CASTTGSSYNEQFF
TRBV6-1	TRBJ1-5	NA	CASSEAPNQPQHF
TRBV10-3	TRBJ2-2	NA	CAIMASTGELFF
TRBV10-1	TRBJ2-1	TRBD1	CASSEFQGAYNEQFF